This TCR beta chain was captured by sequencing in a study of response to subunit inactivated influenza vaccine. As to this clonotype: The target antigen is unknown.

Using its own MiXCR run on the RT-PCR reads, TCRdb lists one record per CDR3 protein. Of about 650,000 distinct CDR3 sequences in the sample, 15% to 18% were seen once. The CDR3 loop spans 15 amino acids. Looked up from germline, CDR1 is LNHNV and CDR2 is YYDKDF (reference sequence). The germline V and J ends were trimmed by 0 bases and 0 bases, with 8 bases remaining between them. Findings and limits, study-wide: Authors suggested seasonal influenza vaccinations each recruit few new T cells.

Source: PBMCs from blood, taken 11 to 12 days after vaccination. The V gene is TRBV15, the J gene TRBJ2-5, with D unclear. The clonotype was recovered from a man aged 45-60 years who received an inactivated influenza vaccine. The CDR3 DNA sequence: TGTGCCACCAGCAGAGATCATACAGACCAAGAGACCCAGTACTTC. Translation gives CATSRDHTDQETQYF.